One sample yielded the 14 T cell receptor beta chains listed below, sequenced in a study of cytomegalovirus exposure and HLA in healthy donors. Use of 60 Vbeta and 13 Jbeta primers characterized the PCR. The protocol was immunoSEQ multiplex PCR, while the TCRdb copy is restricted to in-frame clones and leaves out a portion. Here the sample spans about 180,000 clones, just over 75% being singletons. Sequencing was carried out using PBMCs. All receptors derive from a woman in her fifties or sixties in good health and CMV-seropositive.

The chain has TRBV5-8 and TRBJ1-1; 8 bases agree with TRBD1. V lost 2 bases, J lost 0 bases, and 6 bases stayed unmatched. The CDR3 sequence is 16 residues long. Germline V gene data show CDR1 as SGHTS and CDR2 as YDEGEE. DNA for the CDR3: TGTGCCAGCAGCTTTGCCCGGACAGGGTTGAACACTGAAGCTTTCTTT. Residues: CASSFARTGLNTEAFF.

This chain links TRBV5-1 with TRBJ1-2; TRBD1 matches at 9 bases. The CDR3 extends over 13 amino acids. Germline V lookup: CDR1 SGHRS, CDR2 YFSETQ. V was clipped by 1 base and J by 8 bases; unmatched bases: 3. The CDR3: CASSLTGGGGYTF. The DNA of the CDR3 is TGCGCCAGCAGCTTGACAGGGGGCGGCGGCTACACCTTC.

This clone was picked up a small number of times. J is TRBJ2-1 and V is TRBV7-3; maybe TRBD2 (5 bases). V was pared by 0 bases and J by 10 bases, with 19 bases between. The CDR3 is 16 residues long. Germline-derived CDR1 and CDR2 are SGHTA and FQGTGA. In DNA form, the CDR3 reads TGTGCCAGCAGCTTAACTTTTCGGCTAGCTGGCGGGGAGCAGTTCTTC. It codes for CASSLTFRLAGGEQFF.

The chain carries TRBV7-2 and TRBJ1-5; a possible D gene is TRBD1 (6 bases). Trimming took 1 base from V and 6 from J, leaving 13 bases between them. Germline V gives CDR1 SGHTA, CDR2 FQGNSA. The CDR3 loop spans 15 amino acids. CDR3 in amino acids: CASSLGTVGGQPQHF. Written as DNA, the CDR3 is TGTGCCAGCAGCTTAGGGACAGTTGGGGGTCAGCCCCAGCATTTT.

The rearrangement uses TRBV7-5 and TRBJ2-1; the tabulated D call, TRBD1, remains unverified against the DNA. TRBV7-5 is annotated as a pseudogene. The CDR3 covers 17 residues. CDR3: CARSAPGTRSSYNEQFF. The CDR3 DNA reads TGTGCCAGAAGCGCCCCCGGGACACGAAGCTCCTACAATGAGCAGTTCTTC.

The V gene is TRBV7-9, the J gene TRBJ2-1; 11 nucleotides line up with TRBD2. Germline V gene sequence: CDR1 SEHNR, CDR2 FQNEAQ (reference sequence). J lost 6 bases, V lost 9 bases, and 7 bases had no gene match. This CDR3 spans 14 amino acids. CDR3 sequence reads: CASQLAGESNEQFF. The CDR3, as DNA: TGTGCCAGTCAACTAGCGGGAGAATCCAATGAGCAGTTCTTC.

The genes are TRBV19 and TRBJ1-1; 8 bases line up with TRBD1. The CDR3 extends over 13 amino acids. CDR1 LNHDA and CDR2 SQIVND come from the germline V gene (reference sequence). With V trimmed by 9 bases and J by 5 bases, 8 bases remained unmatched. As DNA, the CDR3 is TGTGCCAGCAGGACAGGGTCTGGGACTGAAGCTTTCTTT. Protein product: CASRTGSGTEAFF. Drawing the rest from reference TRBV19 and TRBJ1-1, the complete variable domain is DGGITQSPKYLFRKEGQNVTLSCEQNLNHDAMYWYRQDPGQGLRLIYYSQIVNDFQKGDIAEGYSVSREKKESFPLTVTSAQKNPTAFYLCASRTGSGTEAFFGQGTRLTVV.

The table lists this clone with a few counts. J is TRBJ1-5 and V is TRBV7-2; D might be TRBD1 (6 bases). Germline V gives CDR1 SGHTA, CDR2 FQGNSA. V was cut by 8 bases and J by 1 base, with 12 bases left in between. This CDR3 has 14 amino acids. CDR3 sequence: CASGRGGSNQPQHF. The CDR3 coding sequence is TGTGCCAGCGGCCGAGGGGGAAGCAATCAGCCCCAGCATTTT.

This sequence joins TRBV6-5 and TRBJ2-4; D may be TRBD1 (7 bases). The V and J ends lost 2 bases and 8 bases respectively, with 13 bases between them. Germline V CDR1 and CDR2: MNHEY, SVGAGI. The CDR3 contains 14 residues. CDR3 sequence reads: CASSYGGGSDIQYF. CDR3 coding DNA: TGTGCCAGCAGTTACGGAGGGGGCTCGGACATTCAGTACTTC.

This sequence joins TRBV29-1 and TRBJ2-3; 11 bases map to TRBD2. Trimming took 6 bases from V and 6 from J; bases not matched to a gene: 11. The germline CDR1 and CDR2 sequences are SQVTM and ANQGSEA. The CDR3 consists of 15 residues. The CDR3 DNA reads as TGCAGCGTCTCACAAGGTAGCGGGAGGGGTGATACGCAGTATTTT. Translating gives CSVSQGSGRGDTQYF.

The V and J genes are TRBV18 and TRBJ1-1; maybe TRBD1 (5 bases). Trimming left V 6 bases short and J 7 bases short, with 9 bases between. The CDR3 is made up of 11 amino acids. Germline-derived CDR1 and CDR2 are KGHSH and LQKENI. In DNA, the CDR3 is TGTGCCAGCTCTGCGACAGTTGAAGCTTTCTTT. This translates into CASSATVEAFF.

V is TRBV9 and J is TRBJ1-2, with 8 bases aligning to TRBD1. V was clipped by 4 bases and J by 7 bases; unmatched bases: 6. This CDR3 is built from 13 residues. Germline values: CDR1 SGDLS, CDR2 YYNGEE. CDR3 coding DNA: TGTGCCAGCAGCCTTGGGACAGGCGGTGGCTACACCTTC. Translating gives CASSLGTGGGYTF.

V gene TRBV5-5 combines with J gene TRBJ2-5, with 8 bases fitting TRBD1. Germline CDR1 and CDR2: SGHKS and YYEKEE (reference sequence). Trimming took 0 bases from V and 2 from J; bases not matched to a gene: 3. CDR3 length: 15 amino acids. Here the CDR3 reads CASSLVGQAQETQYF. In DNA form, the CDR3 reads TGTGCCAGCAGCTTGGTGGGACAGGCTCAAGAGACCCAGTACTTC.

The gene calls are TRBV28 and TRBJ1-1; D is uncertain. Trimming stripped 3 bases from V and 11 bases from J, with 13 bases between. Looked up from germline, CDR1 is MDHEN and CDR2 is SYDVKM. The CDR3 sequence is 12 residues long. CDR3 sequence reads: CASSLAPGVAFF. The CDR3 DNA reads as TGTGCCAGCAGTTTGGCGCCGGGTGTCGCTTTCTTT.